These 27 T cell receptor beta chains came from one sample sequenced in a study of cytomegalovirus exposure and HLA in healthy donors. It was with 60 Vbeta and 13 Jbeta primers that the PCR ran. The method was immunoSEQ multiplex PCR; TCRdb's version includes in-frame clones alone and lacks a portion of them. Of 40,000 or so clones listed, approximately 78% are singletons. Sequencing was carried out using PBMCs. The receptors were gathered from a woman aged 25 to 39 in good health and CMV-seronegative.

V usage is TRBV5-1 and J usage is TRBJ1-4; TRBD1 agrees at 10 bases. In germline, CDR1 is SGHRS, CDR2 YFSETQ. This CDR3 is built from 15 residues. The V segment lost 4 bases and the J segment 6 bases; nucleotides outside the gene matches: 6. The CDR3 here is CASSHRTGGDEKLFF. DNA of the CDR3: TGCGCCAGCAGCCACAGGACAGGGGGTGATGAAAAACTGTTTTTT.

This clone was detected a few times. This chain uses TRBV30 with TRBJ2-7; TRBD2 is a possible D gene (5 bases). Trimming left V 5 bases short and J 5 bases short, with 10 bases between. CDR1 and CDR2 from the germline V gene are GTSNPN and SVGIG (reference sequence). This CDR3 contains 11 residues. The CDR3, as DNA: TGTGCCTGGGCATACGGGGACGAGCAGTACTTC. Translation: CAWAYGDEQYF.

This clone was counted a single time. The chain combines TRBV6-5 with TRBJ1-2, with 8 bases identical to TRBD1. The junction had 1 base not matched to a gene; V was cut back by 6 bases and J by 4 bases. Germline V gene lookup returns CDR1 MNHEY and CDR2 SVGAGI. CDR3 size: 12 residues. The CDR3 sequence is CASRGQAYGYTF. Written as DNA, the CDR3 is TGTGCCAGCAGGGGACAGGCCTATGGCTACACCTTC.

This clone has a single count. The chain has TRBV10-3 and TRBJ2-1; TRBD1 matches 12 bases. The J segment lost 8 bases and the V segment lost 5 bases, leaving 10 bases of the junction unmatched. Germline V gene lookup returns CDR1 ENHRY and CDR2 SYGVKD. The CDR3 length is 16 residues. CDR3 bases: TGTGCCATCAGTAGACCCGGGACAGGGGGCCTCGATGAGCAGTTCTTC. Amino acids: CAISRPGTGGLDEQFF.

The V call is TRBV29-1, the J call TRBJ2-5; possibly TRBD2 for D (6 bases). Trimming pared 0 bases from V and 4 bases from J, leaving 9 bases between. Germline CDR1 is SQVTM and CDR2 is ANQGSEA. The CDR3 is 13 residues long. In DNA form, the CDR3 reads TGCAGCGTTGAAGACCTAGCGCCAGAGACCCAGTACTTC. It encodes CSVEDLAPETQYF.

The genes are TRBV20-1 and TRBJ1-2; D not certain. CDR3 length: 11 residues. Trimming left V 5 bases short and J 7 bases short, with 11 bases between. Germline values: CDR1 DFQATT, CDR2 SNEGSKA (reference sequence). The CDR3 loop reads CSALRESGYTF. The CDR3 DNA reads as TGCAGTGCTCTCCGGGAATCTGGCTACACCTTC.

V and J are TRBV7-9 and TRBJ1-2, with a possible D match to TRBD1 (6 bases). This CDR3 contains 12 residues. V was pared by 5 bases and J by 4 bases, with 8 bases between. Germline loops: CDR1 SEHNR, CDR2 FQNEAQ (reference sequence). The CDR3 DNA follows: TGTGCCAGCAGCAAGGACAGCTATGGCTACACCTTC. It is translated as CASSKDSYGYTF.

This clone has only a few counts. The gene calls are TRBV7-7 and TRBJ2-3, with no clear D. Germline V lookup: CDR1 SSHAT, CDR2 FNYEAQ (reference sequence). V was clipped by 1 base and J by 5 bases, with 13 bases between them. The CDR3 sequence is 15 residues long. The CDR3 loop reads CASSLGGTTRDTQYF. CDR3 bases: TGTGCCAGCAGCTTAGGAGGCACAACACGAGATACGCAGTATTTT.

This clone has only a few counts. CDR3 residues: CASSYQGQGPGGYTF. The DNA of the CDR3 is TGTGCCAGCAGTTATCAAGGACAGGGACCAGGTGGCTACACCTTC. The gene calls are TRBV28 and TRBJ1-2; 8 bases line up with TRBD1. From germline, CDR1 is MDHEN and CDR2 SYDVKM. The CDR3 length is 15 residues. Unmatched junction bases numbered 11, after V lost 4 bases and J lost 7 bases.

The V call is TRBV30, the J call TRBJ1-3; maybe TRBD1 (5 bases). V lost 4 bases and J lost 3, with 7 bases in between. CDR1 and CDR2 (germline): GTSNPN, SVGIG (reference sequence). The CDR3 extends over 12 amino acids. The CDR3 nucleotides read TGTGCCTGGATGGGGGGTGGAAACACCATATATTTT. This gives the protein CAWMGGGNTIYF.

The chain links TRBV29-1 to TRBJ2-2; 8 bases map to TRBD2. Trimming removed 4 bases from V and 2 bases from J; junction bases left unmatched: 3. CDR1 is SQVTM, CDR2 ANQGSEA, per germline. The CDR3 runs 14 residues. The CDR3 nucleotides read TGCAGCGTTGTTCGGGGGGGCAACACCGGGGAGCTGTTTTTT. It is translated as CSVVRGGNTGELFF.

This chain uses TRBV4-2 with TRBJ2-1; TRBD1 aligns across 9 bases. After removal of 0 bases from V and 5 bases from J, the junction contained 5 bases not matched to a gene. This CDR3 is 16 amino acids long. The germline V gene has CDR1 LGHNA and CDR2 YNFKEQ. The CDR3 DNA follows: TGTGCCAGCAGCCAAGAGGAGGGACAGGGCCACAATGAGCAGTTCTTC. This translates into CASSQEEGQGHNEQFF.

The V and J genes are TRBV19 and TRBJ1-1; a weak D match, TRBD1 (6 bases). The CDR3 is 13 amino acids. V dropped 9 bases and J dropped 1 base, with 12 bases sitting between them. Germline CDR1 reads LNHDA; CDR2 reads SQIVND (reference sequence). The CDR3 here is CASRRTENTEAFF. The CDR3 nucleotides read TGTGCCAGCCGTCGGACAGAGAACACTGAAGCTTTCTTT.

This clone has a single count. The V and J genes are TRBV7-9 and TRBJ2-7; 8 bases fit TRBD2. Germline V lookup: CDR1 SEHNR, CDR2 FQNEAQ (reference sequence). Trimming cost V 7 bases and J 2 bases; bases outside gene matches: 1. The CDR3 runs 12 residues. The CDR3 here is CASNSGTYEQYF. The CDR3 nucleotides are TGTGCCAGCAATAGCGGGACCTACGAGCAGTACTTC.

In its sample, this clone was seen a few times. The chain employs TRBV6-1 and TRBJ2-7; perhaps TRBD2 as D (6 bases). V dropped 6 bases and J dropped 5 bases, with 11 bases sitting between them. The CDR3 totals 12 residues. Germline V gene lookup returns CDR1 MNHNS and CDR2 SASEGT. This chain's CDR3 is CASSRGEDEQYF. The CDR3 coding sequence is TGTGCCAGCAGCAGAGGGGAGGACGAGCAGTACTTC.

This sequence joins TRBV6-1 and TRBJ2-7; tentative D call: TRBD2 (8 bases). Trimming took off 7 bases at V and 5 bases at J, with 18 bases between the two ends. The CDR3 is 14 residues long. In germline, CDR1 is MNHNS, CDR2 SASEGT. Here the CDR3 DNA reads TGTGCCAGCACGGGAGGGGGCGCTTCTGACGAGCAGTACTTC. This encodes CASTGGGASDEQYF.

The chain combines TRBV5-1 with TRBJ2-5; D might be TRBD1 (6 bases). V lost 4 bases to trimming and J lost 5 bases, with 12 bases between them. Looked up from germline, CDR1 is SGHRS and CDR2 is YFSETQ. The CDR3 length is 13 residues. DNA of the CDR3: TGCGCCAGCAGCGCCGGACAGTCCGAGACCCAGTACTTC. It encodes CASSAGQSETQYF.

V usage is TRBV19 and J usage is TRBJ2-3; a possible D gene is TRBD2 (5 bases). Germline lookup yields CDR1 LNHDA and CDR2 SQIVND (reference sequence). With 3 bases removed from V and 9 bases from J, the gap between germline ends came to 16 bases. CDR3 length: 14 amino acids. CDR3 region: CASSIQESRETQYF. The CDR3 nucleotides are TGTGCCAGTAGTATCCAGGAGTCGAGGGAAACGCAGTATTTT.

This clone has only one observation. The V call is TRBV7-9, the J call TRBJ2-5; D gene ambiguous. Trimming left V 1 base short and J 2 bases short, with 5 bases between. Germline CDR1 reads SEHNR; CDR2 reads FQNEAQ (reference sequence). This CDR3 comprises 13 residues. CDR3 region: CASSLGQQETQYF. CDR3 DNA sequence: TGTGCCAGCAGCTTAGGGCAACAAGAGACCCAGTACTTC. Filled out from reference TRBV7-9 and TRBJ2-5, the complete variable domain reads DTGVSQNPRHKITKRGQNVTFRCDPISEHNRLYWYRQTLGQGPEFLTYFQNEAQLEKSRLLSDRFSAERPKGSFSTLEIQRTEQGDSAMYLCASSLGQQETQYFGPGTRLLVL.

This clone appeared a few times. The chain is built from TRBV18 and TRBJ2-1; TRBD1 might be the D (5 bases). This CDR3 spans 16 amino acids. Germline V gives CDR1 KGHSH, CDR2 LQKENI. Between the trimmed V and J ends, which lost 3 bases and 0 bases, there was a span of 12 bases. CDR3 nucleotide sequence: TGTGCCAGCTCACCCCCGCAGGGTGGCTCCTACAATGAGCAGTTCTTC. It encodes CASSPPQGGSYNEQFF.

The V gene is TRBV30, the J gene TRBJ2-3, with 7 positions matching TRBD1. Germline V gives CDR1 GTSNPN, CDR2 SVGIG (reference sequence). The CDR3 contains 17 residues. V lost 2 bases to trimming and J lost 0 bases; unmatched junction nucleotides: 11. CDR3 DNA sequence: TGTGCCTGGAGTTATGGGGCTGACAGGGCCAGCACAGATACGCAGTATTTT. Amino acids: CAWSYGADRASTDTQYF.

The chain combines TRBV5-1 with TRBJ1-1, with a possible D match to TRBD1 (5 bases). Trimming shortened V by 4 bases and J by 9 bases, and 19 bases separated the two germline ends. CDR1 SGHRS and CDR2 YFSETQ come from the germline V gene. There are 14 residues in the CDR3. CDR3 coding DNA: TGCGCCAGCAGCCCTGACAGCGGGGAACTCCAAGCTTTCTTT. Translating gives CASSPDSGELQAFF.

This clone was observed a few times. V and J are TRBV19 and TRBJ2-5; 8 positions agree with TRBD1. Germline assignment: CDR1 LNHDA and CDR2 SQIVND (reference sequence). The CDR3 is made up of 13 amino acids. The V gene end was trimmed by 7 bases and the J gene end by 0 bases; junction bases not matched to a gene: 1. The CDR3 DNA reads TGTGCCAGTAAGGACAGGGACCAAGAGACCCAGTACTTC. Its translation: CASKDRDQETQYF.

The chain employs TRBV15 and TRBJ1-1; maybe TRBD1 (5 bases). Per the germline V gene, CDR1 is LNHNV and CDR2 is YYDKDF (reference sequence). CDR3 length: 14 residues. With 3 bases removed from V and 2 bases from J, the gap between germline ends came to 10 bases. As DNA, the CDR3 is TGTGCCACCAGCAGGGGGGGGTTTAACACTGAAGCTTTCTTT. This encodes CATSRGGFNTEAFF.

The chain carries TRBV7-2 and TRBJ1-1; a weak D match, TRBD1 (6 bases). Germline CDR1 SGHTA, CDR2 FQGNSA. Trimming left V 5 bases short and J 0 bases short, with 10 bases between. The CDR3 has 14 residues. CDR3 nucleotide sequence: TGTGCCAGCAGCCCCGGGACATTGAACACTGAAGCTTTCTTT. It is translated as CASSPGTLNTEAFF.

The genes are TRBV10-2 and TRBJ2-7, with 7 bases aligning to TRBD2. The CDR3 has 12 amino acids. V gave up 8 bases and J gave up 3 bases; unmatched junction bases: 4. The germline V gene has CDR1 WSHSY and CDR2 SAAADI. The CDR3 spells CASRAGFYEQYF. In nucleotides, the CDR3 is TGCGCCAGCCGAGCGGGATTCTACGAGCAGTACTTC.

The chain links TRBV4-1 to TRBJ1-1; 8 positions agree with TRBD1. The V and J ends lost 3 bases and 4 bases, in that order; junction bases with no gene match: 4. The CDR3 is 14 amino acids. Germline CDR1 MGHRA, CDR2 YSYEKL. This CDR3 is CASSQDRVVTEAFF. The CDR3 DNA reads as TGCGCCAGCAGCCAGGACAGGGTGGTCACTGAAGCTTTCTTT.